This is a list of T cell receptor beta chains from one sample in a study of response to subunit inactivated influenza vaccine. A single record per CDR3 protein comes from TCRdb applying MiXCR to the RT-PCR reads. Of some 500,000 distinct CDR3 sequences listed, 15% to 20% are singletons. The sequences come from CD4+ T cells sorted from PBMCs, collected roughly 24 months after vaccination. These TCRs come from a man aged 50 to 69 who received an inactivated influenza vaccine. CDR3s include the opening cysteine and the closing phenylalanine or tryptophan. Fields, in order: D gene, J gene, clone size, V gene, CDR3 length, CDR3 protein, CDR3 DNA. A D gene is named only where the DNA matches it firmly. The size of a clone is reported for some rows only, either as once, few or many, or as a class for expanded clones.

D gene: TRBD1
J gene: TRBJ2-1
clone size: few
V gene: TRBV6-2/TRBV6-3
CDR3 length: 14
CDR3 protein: CASRTGGIHNEQFF
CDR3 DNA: TGTGCCAGCAGAACAGGGGGTATTCACAATGAGCAGTTCTTC

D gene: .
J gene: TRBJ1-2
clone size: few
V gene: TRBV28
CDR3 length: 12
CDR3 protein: CASSPAAGGYTF
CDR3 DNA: TGTGCCAGCAGTCCCGCAGCCGGAGGCTACACCTTC

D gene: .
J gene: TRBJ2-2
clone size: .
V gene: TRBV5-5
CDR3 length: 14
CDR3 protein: CASSKNAAGGELFF
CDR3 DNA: TGTGCCAGCAGCAAGAACGCCGCGGGCGGGGAGCTGTTTTTT

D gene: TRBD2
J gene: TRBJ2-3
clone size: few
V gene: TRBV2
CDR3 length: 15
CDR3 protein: CASRGLAGGSDTQYF
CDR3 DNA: TGTGCCAGCAGGGGACTAGCGGGAGGATCAGATACGCAGTATTTT

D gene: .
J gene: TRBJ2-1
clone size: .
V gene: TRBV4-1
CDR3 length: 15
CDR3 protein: CASSQEGRQINEQFF
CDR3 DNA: TGCGCCAGCAGCCAAGAAGGGCGGCAGATTAATGAGCAGTTCTTC

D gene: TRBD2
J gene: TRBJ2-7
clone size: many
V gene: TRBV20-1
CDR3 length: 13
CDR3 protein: CSAITGLFYEQYF
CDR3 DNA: TGCAGTGCTATAACGGGACTATTCTACGAGCAGTACTTC

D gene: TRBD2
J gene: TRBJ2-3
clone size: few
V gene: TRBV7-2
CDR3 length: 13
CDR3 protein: CASSFQAGATQYF
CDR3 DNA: TGTGCCAGCAGCTTCCAAGCGGGAGCTACGCAGTATTTT

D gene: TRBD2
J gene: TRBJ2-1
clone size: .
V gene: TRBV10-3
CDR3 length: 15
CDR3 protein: CAISEAGGTYNEQFF
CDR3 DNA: TGTGCCATCAGTGAAGCGGGGGGGACCTACAATGAGCAGTTCTTC

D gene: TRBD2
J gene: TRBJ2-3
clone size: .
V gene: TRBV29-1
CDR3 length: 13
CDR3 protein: CSVETQRDPTQYF
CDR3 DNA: TGCAGCGTTGAAACCCAGCGGGATCCGACGCAGTATTTT

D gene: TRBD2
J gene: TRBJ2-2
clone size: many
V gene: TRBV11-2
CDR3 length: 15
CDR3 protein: CASSRTSGSTGELFF
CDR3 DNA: TGTGCCAGCAGCCGGACTAGCGGGTCCACCGGGGAGCTGTTTTTT

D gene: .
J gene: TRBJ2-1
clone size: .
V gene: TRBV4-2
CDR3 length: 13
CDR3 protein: CASSQASDNEQFF
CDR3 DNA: TGTGCCAGCAGCCAGGCTAGCGACAATGAGCAGTTCTTC

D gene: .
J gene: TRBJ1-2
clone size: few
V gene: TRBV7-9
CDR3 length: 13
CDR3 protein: CASSSTENYGYTF
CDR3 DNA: TGTGCCAGCAGTTCGACAGAAAACTATGGCTACACCTTC

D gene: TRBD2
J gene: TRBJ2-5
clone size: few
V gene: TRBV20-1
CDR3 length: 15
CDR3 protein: CSAIHGLALQETQYF
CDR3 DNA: TGCAGTGCTATACACGGACTAGCGTTGCAAGAGACCCAGTACTTC

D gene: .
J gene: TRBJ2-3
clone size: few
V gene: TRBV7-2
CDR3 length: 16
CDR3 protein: CASSLGRGRSTDTQYF
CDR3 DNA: TGTGCCAGCAGCTTAGGTCGAGGGCGTAGCACAGATACGCAGTATTTT

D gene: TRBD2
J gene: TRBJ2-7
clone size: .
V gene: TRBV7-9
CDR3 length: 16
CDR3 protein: CASSTSGRLVRREQYF
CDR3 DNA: TGTGCCAGCTCTACTAGCGGGAGATTAGTAAGGCGCGAGCAGTACTTC

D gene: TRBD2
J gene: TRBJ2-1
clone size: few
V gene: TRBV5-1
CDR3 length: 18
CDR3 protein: CASSLETSGGLSYNEQFF
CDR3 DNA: TGCGCCAGCAGCTTGGAGACTAGCGGGGGCCTCTCCTACAATGAGCAGTTCTTC

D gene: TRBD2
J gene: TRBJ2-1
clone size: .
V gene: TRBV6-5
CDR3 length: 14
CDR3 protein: CASSYSGGHNEQFF
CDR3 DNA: TGTGCCAGCAGTTACAGCGGGGGCCACAATGAGCAGTTCTTC

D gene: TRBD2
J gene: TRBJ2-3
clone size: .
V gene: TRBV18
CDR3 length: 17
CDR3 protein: CASSPTGGLAGTDTQYF
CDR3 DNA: TGTGCCAGCTCACCGACCGGGGGACTAGCGGGCACAGATACGCAGTATTTT

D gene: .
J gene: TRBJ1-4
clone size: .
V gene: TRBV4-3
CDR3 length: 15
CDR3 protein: CASSQMMGTSEKLFF
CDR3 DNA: TGCGCCAGCAGCCAAATGATGGGGACGTCTGAAAAACTGTTTTTT

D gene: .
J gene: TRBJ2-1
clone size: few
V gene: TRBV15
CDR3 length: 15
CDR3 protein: CATSRDRTVGNEQFF
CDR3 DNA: TGTGCCACCAGCAGAGATCGGACTGTGGGCAATGAGCAGTTCTTC

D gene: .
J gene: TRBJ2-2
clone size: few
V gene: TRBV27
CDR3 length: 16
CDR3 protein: CASSLSMREITGELFF
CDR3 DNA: TGTGCCAGCAGTTTGTCAATGCGGGAAATCACCGGGGAGCTGTTTTTT